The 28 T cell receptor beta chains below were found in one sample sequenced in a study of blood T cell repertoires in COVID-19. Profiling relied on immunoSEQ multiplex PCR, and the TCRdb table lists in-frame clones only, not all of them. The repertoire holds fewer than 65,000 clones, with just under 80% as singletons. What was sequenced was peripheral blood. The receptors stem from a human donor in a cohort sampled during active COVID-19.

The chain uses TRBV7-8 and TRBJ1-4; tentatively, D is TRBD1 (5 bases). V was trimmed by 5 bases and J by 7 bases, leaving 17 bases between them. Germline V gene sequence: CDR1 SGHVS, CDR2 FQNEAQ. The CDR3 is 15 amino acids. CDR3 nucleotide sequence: TGTGCCAGCAGCCGAAACGAACAGGCCGGTGAAAAACTGTTTTTT. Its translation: CASSRNEQAGEKLFF.

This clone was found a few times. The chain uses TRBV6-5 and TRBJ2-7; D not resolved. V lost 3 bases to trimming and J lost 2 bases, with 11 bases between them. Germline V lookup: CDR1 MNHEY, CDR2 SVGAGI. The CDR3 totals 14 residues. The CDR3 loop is CASSYSGTAYEQYF. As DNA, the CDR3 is TGTGCCAGCAGTTATTCCGGTACGGCCTACGAGCAGTACTTC.

CDR3 amino acids: CASSLGGSNQPQHF. The CDR3 DNA sequence: TGCGCCAGCAGCTTGGGGGGCAGCAATCAGCCCCAGCATTTT. The gene calls are TRBV5-1 and TRBJ1-5, with a tentative D call TRBD1 (5 bases). CDR3 length: 14 residues. The V end lost 0 bases, the J end lost 1 base, and 5 bases lay between the germline ends. Germline V gives CDR1 SGHRS, CDR2 YFSETQ.

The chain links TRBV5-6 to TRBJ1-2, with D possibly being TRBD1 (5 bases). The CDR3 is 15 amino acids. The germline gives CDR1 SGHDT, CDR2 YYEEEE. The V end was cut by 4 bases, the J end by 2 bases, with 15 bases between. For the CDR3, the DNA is TGTGCCAGCAGCCGCAGGGAAACTGTCAACTATGGCTACACCTTC. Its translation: CASSRRETVNYGYTF.

The CDR3 here is CASSLAGGPSDTQYF. The CDR3 DNA reads TGTGCCAGCAGCTTAGCGGGGGGGCCATCAGATACGCAGTATTTT. V usage is TRBV11-3 and J usage is TRBJ2-3; 8 nucleotides line up with TRBD2. Unmatched junction bases numbered 4, after V lost 1 base and J lost 4 bases. CDR1 and CDR2 (germline): SGHNT, YENEEA. CDR3 length: 15 residues.

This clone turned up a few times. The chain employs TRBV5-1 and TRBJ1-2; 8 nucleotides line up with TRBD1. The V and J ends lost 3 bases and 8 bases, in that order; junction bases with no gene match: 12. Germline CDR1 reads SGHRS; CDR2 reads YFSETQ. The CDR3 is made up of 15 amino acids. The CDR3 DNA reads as TGCGCCAGCAGCTCTGGGGATGGGACAGGAAACGGCTACACCTTC. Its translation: CASSSGDGTGNGYTF.

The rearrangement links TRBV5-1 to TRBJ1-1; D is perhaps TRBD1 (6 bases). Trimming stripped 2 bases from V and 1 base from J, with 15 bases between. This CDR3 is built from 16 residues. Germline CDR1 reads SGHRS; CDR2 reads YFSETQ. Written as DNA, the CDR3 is TGCGCCAGCAGCTTCAGGGGATTAAATGCGAACACTGAAGCTTTCTTT. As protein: CASSFRGLNANTEAFF. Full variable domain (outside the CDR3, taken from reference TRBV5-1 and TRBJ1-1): KAGVTQTPRYLIKTRGQQVTLSCSPISGHRSVSWYQQTPGQGLQFLFEYFSETQRNKGNFPGRFSGRQFSNSRSEMNVSTLELGDSALYLCASSFRGLNANTEAFFGQGTRLTVV.

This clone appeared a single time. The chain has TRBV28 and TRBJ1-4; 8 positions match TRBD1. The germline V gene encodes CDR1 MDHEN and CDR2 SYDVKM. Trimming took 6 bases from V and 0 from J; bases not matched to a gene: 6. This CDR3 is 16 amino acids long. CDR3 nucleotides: TGTGCCAGCAGCCCAGGGGGCAGCGCAACTAATGAAAAACTGTTTTTT. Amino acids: CASSPGGSATNEKLFF.

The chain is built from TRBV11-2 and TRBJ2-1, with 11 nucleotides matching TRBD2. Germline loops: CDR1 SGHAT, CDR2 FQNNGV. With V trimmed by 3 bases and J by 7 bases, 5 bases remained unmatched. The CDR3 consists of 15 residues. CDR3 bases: TGTGCCAGCAGCTTGCGGACTAGCGGGCAGAATGAGCAGTTCTTC. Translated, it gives CASSLRTSGQNEQFF.

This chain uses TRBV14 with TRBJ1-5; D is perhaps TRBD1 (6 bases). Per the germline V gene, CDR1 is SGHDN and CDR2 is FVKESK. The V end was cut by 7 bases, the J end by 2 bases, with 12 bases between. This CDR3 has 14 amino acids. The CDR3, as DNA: TGTGCCAGCATCTTAGGGGGTTGCAATCAGCCCCAGCATTTT. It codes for CASILGGCNQPQHF.

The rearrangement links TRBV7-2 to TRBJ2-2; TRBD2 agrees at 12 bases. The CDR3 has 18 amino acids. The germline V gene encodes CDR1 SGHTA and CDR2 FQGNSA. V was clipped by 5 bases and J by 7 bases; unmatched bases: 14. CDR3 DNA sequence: TGTGCCAGCAGCCCCACCCTAGCGGGGGGGCCGTATCTCGGGGAGCTGTTTTTT. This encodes CASSPTLAGGPYLGELFF.

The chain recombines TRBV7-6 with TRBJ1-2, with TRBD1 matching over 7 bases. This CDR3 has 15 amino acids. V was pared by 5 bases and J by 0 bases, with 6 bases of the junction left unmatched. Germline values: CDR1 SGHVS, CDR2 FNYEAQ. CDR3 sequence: CASSPRQGANYGYTF. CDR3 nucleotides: TGTGCCAGCAGCCCTAGACAGGGTGCTAACTATGGCTACACCTTC.

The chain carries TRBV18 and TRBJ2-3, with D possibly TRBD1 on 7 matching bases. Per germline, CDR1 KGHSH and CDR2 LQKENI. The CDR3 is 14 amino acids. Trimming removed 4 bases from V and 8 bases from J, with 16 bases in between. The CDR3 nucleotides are TGTGCCAGCTCACTCCAGGGGGGCCTGGGTACGCAGTATTTT. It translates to CASSLQGGLGTQYF.

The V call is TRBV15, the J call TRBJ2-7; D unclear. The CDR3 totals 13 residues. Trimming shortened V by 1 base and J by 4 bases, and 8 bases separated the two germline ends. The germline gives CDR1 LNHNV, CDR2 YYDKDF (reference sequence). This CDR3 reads CATSRGLRYEQYF. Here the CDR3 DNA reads TGTGCCACCAGCAGAGGTCTCAGGTACGAGCAGTACTTC.

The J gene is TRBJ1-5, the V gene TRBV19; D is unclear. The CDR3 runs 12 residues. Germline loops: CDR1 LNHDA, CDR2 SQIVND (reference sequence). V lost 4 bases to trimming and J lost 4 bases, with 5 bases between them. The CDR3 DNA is TGTGCCAGTAGTAGGGCGAATCAGCCCCAGCATTTT. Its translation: CASSRANQPQHF.

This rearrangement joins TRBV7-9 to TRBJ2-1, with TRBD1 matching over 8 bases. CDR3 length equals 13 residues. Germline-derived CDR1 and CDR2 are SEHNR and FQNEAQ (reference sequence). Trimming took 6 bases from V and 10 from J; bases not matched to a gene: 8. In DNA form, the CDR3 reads TGTGCCAGCAGGTACGACAGGGGTGGGGAGCAGTTCTTC. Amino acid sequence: CASRYDRGGEQFF.

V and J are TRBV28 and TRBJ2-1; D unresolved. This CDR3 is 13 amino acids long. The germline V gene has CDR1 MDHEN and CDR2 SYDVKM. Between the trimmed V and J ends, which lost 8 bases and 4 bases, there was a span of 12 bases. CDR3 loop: CASRPPGYNEQFF. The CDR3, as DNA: TGTGCCAGCCGCCCTCCCGGGTACAATGAGCAGTTCTTC.

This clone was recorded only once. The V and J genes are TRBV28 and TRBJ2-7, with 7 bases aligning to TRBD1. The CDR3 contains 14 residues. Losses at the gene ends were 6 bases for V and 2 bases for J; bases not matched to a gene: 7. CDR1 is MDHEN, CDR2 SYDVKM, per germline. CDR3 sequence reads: CASRSDREAYEQYF. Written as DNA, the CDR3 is TGTGCCAGCAGATCAGACAGGGAAGCCTACGAGCAGTACTTC.

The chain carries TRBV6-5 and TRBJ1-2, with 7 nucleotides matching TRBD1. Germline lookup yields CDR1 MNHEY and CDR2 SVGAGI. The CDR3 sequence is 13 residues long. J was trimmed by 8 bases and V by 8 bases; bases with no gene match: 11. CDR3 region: CASPGQNIGGYTF. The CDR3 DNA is TGTGCCAGCCCGGGACAGAATATAGGAGGCTACACCTTC.

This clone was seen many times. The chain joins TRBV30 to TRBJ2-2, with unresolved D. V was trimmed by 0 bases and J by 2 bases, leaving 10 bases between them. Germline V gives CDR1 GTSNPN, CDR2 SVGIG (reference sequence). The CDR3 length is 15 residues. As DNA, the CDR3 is TGTGCCTGGAGTGTAGAGACTCCTAACACCGGGGAGCTGTTTTTT. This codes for CAWSVETPNTGELFF.

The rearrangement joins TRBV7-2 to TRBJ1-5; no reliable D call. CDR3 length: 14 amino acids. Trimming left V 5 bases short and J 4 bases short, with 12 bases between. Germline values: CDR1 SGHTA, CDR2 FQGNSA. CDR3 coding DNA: TGTGCCAGCAGCCTGAGGCTCCTAAATCAGCCCCAGCATTTT. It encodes CASSLRLLNQPQHF. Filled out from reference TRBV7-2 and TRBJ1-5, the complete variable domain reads GAGVSQSPSNKVTEKGKDVELRCDPISGHTALYWYRQSLGQGLEFLIYFQGNSAPDKSGLPSDRFSAERTGGSVSTLTIQRTQQEDSAVYLCASSLRLLNQPQHFGDGTRLSIL.

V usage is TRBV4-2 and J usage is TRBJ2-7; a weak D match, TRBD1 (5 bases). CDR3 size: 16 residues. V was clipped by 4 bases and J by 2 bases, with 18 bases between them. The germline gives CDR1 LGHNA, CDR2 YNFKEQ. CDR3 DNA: TGTGCCAGCAGCCTAACCCTGCAGGGTAGAACCTACGAGCAGTACTTC. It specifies CASSLTLQGRTYEQYF.

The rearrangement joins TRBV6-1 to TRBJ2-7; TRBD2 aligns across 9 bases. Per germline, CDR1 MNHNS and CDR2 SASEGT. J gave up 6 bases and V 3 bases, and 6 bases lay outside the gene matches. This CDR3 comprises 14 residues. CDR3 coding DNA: TGTGCCAGCAGTGAGCGGGAGGGCCGTGGCGAGCAGTACTTC. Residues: CASSEREGRGEQYF.

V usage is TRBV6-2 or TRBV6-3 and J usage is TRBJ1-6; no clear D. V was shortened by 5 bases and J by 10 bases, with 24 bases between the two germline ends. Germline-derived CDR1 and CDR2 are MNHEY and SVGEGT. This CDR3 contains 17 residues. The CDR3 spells CASSSGTWPDYRSPLHF. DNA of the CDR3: TGTGCCAGCAGTAGTGGCACCTGGCCCGACTATCGGTCACCCCTCCACTTT.

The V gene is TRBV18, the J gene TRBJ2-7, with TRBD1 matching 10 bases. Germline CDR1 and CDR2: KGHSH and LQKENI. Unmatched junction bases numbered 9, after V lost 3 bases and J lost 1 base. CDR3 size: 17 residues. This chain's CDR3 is CASSPPQGDRGSYEQYF. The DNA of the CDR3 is TGTGCCAGCTCACCTCCCCAGGGGGACAGGGGATCCTACGAGCAGTACTTC.

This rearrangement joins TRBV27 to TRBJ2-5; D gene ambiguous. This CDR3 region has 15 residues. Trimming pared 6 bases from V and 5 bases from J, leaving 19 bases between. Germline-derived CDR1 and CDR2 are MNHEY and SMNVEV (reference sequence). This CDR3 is CASSPLATPRETQYF. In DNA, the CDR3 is TGTGCCAGCAGCCCACTCGCGACACCCCGGGAGACCCAGTACTTC.

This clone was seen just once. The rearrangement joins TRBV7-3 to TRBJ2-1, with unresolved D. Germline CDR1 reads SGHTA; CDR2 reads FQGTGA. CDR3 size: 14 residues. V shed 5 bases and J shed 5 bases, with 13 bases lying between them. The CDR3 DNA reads TGTGCCAGCAGCCGAGTCCCGAACGACAATGAGCAGTTCTTC. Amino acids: CASSRVPNDNEQFF.

CDR3: CASSFRGEQPQHF. The CDR3 DNA reads as TGTGCCAGCAGTTTCAGGGGTGAACAGCCCCAGCATTTT. This chain uses TRBV12-3 or TRBV12-4 with TRBJ1-5; weak D call: TRBD1 (6 bases). V lost 3 bases and J 7 bases, leaving 10 bases between the germline ends. The CDR3 has 13 amino acids.